These 2 T cell receptor beta chains came from one sample sequenced in a study of blood T cell repertoires in COVID-19. Profiling relied on immunoSEQ multiplex PCR, and the TCRdb table lists in-frame clones only, not all of them. The sample holds under 200,000 clones, more than 75% seen once. The specimen was peripheral blood. The source of these receptors is a man in his sixties with COVID-19, enrolled during active disease.

The V and J genes are TRBV24-1 and TRBJ1-5, with TRBD1 as a possible D gene (5 bases). Trimming removed 8 bases at V and 8 bases at J, with 12 bases between. In germline, CDR1 is KGHDR, CDR2 SFDVKD. The CDR3 sequence is 12 residues long. The CDR3 DNA is TGTGCCACCAATACAGGCGGCGAGCCCCAGCATTTT. Translation: CATNTGGEPQHF.

This chain uses TRBV2 with TRBJ1-1; a weak D match, TRBD1 (6 bases). The CDR3 is 12 residues long. Germline lookup yields CDR1 SNHLY and CDR2 FYNNEI. CDR3 sequence: CANQGLAGRAFF. In DNA, the CDR3 is TGTGCTAACCAGGGGCTCGCAGGCAGGGCTTTCTTT.